There are a few counts of the clone carrying this T cell receptor (beta chain). The antigen remains unidentified. This record belongs to a study of Ad26.COV2.S vaccination and SARS-CoV-2 variants. Whole-study context: Intramuscularly, Ad26.COV2.S was given either once or twice, 56 days apart.

Study conclusions and caveats: Ad26.COV2.S recipients had broader spike-specific TCRs (P = 0.0014). Substantial response breadth was reportedly seen for spike-specific CD8+ and CD4+ T cells after vaccination.

The treatment: around 19 received Ad26.COV2.S at low or high dose, single or two shots; roughly five received placebo; per-sample allocation not given. It was on day 63 after the first vaccine or placebo injection that samples were taken. Expressing Wuhan-strain SARS-CoV-2 spike, an Ad26 vector served as the vaccine. Libraries were prepared by immunoSEQ multiplex PCR; TCRdb keeps only in-frame clonotypes and omits some of them. This sample carries 300,000 to 350,000 clones, 85% to 90% of them seen once, and the ten largest clones take 1.9%. The CDR3 covers 14 residues. The ends were cut back, 2 bases at V and 0 bases at J, with 8 bases in the middle. Germline V lookup: CDR1 KGHSH, CDR2 LQKENI.

Sequences were derived from peripheral blood, sampled in a trial of Ad26.COV2.S vaccine versus placebo. The rearrangement uses TRBV18 and TRBJ2-7; D not resolved. This receptor was taken from a person aged 18-60 years who received the Ad26.COV2.S COVID-19 vaccine or a placebo. The CDR3: CASSPGLSSYEQYF. The CDR3 bases are TGTGCCAGCTCACCAGGTCTTAGCTCCTACGAGCAGTACTTC.